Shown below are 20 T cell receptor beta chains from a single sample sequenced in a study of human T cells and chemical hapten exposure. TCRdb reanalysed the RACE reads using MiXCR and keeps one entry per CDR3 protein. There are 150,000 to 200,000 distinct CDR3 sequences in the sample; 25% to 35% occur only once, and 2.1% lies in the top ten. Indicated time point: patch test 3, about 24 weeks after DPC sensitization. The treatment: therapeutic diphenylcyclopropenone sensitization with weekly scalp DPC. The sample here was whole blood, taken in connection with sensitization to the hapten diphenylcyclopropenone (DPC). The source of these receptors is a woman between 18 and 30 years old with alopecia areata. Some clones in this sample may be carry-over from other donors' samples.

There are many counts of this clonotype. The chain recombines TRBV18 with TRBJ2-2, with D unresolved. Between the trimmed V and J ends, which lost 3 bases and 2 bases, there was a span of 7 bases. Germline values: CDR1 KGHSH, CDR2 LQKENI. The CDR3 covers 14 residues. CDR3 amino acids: CASSPGLNTGELFF. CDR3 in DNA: TGTGCCAGCTCACCGGGATTAAACACCGGGGAGCTGTTTTTT.

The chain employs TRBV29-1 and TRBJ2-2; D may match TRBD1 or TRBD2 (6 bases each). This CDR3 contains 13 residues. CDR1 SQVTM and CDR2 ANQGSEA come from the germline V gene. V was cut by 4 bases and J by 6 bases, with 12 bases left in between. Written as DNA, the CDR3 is TGCAGCGTTGTAATCGGGGGCTCCGGGGAGCTGTTTTTT. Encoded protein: CSVVIGGSGELFF.

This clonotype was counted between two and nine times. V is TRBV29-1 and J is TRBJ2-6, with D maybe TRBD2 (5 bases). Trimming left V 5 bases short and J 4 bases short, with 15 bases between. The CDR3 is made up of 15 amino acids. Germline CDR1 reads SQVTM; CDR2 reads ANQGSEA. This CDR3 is CSVWERGSGANVLTF. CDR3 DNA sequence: TGCAGCGTTTGGGAAAGAGGGTCCGGGGCCAACGTCCTGACTTTC.

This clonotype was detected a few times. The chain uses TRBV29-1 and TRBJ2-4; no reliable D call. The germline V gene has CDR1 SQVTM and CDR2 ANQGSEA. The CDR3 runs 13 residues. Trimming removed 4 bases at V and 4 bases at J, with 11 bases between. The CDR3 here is CSVVDPRKNIQYF. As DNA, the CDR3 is TGCAGCGTTGTGGATCCTAGAAAAAACATTCAGTACTTC.

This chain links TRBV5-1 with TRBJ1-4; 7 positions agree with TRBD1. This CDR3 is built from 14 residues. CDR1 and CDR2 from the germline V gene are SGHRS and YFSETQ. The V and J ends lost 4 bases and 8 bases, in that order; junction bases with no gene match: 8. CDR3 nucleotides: TGCGCCAGCAGCCCAGAGGGGGCCCGGGAAAAACTGTTTTTT. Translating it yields CASSPEGAREKLFF.

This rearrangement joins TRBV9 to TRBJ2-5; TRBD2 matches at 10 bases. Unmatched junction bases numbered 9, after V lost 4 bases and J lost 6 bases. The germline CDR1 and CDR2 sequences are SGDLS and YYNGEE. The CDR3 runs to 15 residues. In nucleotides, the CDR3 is TGTGCCAGCAGCTCTAGCCCGGGACTAGCGCAGACCCAGTACTTC. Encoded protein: CASSSSPGLAQTQYF.

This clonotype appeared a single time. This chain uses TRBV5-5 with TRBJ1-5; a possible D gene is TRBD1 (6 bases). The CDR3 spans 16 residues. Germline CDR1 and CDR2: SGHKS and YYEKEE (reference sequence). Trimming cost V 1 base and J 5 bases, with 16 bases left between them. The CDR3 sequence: CASSLPTDRKDQPQHF. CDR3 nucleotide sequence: TGTGCCAGCAGCTTGCCTACGGACAGAAAGGATCAGCCCCAGCATTTT. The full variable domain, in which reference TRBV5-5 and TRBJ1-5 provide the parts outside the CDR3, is DAGVTQSPTHLIKTRGQQVTLRCSPISGHKSVSWYQQVLGQGPQFIFQYYEKEERGRGNFPDRFSARQFPNYSSELNVNALLLGDSALYLCASSLPTDRKDQPQHFGDGTRLSIL.

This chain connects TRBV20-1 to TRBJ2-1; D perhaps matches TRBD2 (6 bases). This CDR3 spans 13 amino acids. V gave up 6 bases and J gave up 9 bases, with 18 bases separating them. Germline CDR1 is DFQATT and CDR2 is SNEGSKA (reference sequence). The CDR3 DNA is TGCAGTGCCCCCGGGGGTCGGTCCGGTGAGCAGTTCTTC. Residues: CSAPGGRSGEQFF.

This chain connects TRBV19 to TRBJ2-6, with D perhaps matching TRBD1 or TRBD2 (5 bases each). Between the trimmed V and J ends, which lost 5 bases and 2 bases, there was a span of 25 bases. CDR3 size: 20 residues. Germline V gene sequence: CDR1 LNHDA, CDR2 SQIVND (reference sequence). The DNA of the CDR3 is TGTGCCAGTAGTGGGGATCGCCGGTCCAGCCTGGGGGCTGGGGCCAACGTCCTGACTTTC. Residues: CASSGDRRSSLGAGANVLTF.

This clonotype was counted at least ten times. The CDR3 protein is CASSTTGYNEQFF. The CDR3 DNA reads as TGTGCCAGCAGCACTACAGGATACAATGAGCAGTTCTTC. This rearrangement joins TRBV7-9 to TRBJ2-1; D may be TRBD1 (5 bases). V was cut by 5 bases and J by 4 bases, with 9 bases left in between. There are 13 residues in the CDR3. Germline CDR1 and CDR2: SEHNR and FQNEAQ (reference sequence).

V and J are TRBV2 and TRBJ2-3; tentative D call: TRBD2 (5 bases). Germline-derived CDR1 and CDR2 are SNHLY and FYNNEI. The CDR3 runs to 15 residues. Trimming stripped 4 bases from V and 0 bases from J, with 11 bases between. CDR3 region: CASSVDYYSTDTQYF. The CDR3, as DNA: TGTGCCAGCAGTGTCGACTACTATAGCACAGATACGCAGTATTTT.

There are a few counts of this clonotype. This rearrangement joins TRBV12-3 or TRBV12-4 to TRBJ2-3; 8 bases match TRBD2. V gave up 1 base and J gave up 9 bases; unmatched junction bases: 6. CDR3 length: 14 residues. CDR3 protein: CASSLGLGGGTQYF. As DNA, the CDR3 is TGTGCCAGCAGTTTAGGGCTAGGCGGGGGGACGCAGTATTTT.

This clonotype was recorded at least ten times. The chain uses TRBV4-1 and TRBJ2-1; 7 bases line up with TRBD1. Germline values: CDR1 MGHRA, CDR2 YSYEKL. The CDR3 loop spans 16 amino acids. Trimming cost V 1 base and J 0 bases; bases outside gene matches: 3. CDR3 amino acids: CASSQARGSSYNEQFF. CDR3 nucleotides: TGCGCCAGCAGCCAAGCCAGGGGGAGCTCCTACAATGAGCAGTTCTTC.

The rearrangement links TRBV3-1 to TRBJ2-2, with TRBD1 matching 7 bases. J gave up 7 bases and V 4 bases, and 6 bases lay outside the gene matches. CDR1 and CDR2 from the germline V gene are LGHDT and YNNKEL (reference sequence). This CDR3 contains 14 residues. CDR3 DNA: TGTGCCAGCAGCCTCCGACAGGGAAGCGGGGAGCTGTTTTTT. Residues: CASSLRQGSGELFF.

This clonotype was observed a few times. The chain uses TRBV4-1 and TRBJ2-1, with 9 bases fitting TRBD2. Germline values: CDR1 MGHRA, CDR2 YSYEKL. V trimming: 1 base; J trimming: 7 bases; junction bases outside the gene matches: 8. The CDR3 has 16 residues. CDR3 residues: CASSQVAGLAYNEQFF. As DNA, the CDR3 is TGCGCCAGCAGCCAAGTGGCGGGACTAGCTTATAATGAGCAGTTCTTC.

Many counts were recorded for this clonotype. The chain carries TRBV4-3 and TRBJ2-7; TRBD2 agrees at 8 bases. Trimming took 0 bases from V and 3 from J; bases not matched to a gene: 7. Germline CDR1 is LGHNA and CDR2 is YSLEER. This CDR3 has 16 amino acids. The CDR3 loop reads CASSQDSREGLYEQYF. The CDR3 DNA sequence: TGCGCCAGCAGCCAAGATTCCCGGGAGGGCCTCTACGAGCAGTACTTC.

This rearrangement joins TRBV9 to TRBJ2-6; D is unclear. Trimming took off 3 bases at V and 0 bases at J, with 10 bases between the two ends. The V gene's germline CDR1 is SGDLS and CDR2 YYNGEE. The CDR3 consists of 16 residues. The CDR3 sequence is CASSADGYSGANVLTF. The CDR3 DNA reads TGTGCCAGCAGCGCGGACGGGTACTCTGGGGCCAACGTCCTGACTTTC.

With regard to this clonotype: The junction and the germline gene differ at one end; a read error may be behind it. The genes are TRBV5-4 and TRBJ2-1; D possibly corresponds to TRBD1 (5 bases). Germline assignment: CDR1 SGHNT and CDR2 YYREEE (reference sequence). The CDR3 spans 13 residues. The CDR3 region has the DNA TGTGCGAGCAGCTTGCAGGGCATAGGTGAGCAGTTCTTC. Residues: CASSLQGIGEQFF.

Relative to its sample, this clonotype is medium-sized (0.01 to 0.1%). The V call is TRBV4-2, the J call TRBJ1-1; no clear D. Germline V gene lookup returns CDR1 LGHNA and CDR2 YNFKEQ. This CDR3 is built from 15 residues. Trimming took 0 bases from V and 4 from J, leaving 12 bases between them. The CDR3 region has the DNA TGTGCCAGCAGCCAAGAGCCGAGGATGGCCACTGAAGCTTTCTTT. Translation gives CASSQEPRMATEAFF.

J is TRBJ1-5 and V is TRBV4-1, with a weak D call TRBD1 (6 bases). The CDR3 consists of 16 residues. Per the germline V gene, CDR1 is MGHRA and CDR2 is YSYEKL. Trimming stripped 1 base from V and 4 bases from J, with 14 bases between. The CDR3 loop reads CASSQVERGKNQPQHF. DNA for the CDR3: TGCGCCAGCAGCCAAGTGGAAAGGGGGAAGAATCAGCCCCAGCATTTT.